Below are 18 T cell receptor beta chains sequenced from a single sample in a study of blood T cell repertoires in COVID-19. Libraries were prepared by immunoSEQ multiplex PCR; TCRdb keeps only in-frame clonotypes and omits some of them. The sample has around 200,000 clones; around four fifths are singletons. Sequencing was performed on peripheral blood. The receptor set was obtained from a man aged 50 or older with active or convalescent COVID-19.

The genes are TRBV11-2 and TRBJ2-1, with 11 bases matching TRBD2. The CDR3 runs 17 residues. Trimming at V came to 5 bases and at J to 3 bases, leaving 9 bases not matched to a gene. The germline CDR1 and CDR2 sequences are SGHAT and FQNNGV. CDR3 amino acids: CASSITSGSLGYNEQFF. CDR3 DNA sequence: TGTGCCAGCAGCATTACTAGCGGGAGTTTAGGCTACAATGAGCAGTTCTTC.

CDR3: CASSPPGEVPQPQHF. CDR3 nucleotides: TGTGCCAGCAGCCCGCCGGGAGAGGTCCCCCAGCCCCAGCATTTT. The rearrangement links TRBV11-2 to TRBJ1-5; the D is unclear. The length of the CDR3 is 15 residues. Germline CDR1 is SGHAT and CDR2 is FQNNGV. V was shortened by 5 bases and J by 7 bases, with 18 bases between the two germline ends.

This clone has just one count. The chain uses TRBV9 and TRBJ2-1; 14 nucleotides agree with TRBD2. This CDR3 contains 18 residues. V gave up 6 bases and J gave up 3 bases; unmatched junction bases: 11. CDR1 and CDR2 from the germline V gene are SGDLS and YYNGEE. As DNA, the CDR3 is TGTGCCAGCAACCCGGGACTAGCGGGAGCGGGTAGCTACAATGAGCAGTTCTTC. It is translated as CASNPGLAGAGSYNEQFF.

The chain combines TRBV19 with TRBJ1-2, with no clear D. The CDR3 has 14 residues. Per germline, CDR1 LNHDA and CDR2 SQIVND (reference sequence). Trimming removed 2 bases at V and 0 bases at J, with 7 bases between. The chain's CDR3 is CASSIRDTNYGYTF. The CDR3 DNA sequence: TGTGCCAGTAGTATACGGGATACTAACTATGGCTACACCTTC.

The chain combines TRBV6-4 with TRBJ2-3; a weak D match, TRBD1 (6 bases). Trimming cost V 6 bases and J 4 bases, with 14 bases left between them. Looked up from germline, CDR1 is MRHNA and CDR2 is SNTAGT. CDR3 size: 14 residues. CDR3 sequence (DNA): TGTGCCAGCAGAGAACAGGGTTTCGCAGATACGCAGTATTTT. Its protein product is CASREQGFADTQYF.

The CDR3 bases are TGTGCCAGCAGCCAACCCCTAGCGAGCTCCTACAATGAGCAGTTCTTC. Translated, it gives CASSQPLASSYNEQFF. This chain uses TRBV3-1 (or the pseudogene TRBV3-2) with TRBJ2-1, with D tentatively TRBD2 (6 bases). Looked up from germline, CDR1 is LGHDT and CDR2 is YNNKEL (reference sequence). CDR3 length: 16 residues. V was pared by 2 bases and J by 0 bases, with 11 bases between.

V usage is TRBV14 and J usage is TRBJ2-5; D remains ambiguous. This CDR3 has 12 amino acids. Germline values: CDR1 SGHDN, CDR2 FVKESK. V was pared by 3 bases and J by 5 bases, with 7 bases between. CDR3 DNA sequence: TGTGCCAGCAGCCAGATTCGGGAGACCCAGTACTTC. Its protein product is CASSQIRETQYF.

This clone was seen a few times. This CDR3 is CASSFGAAMNTEAFF. CDR3 in DNA: TGTGCCAGCAGCTTTGGGGCAGCGATGAACACTGAAGCTTTCTTT. The chain carries TRBV7-9 and TRBJ1-1, with D tentatively TRBD1 (5 bases). The germline V gene has CDR1 SEHNR and CDR2 FQNEAQ (reference sequence). The CDR3 contains 15 residues. Trimming took off 3 bases at V and 0 bases at J, with 11 bases between the two ends.

This chain's CDR3 is CASSARTGVSYEQYF. CDR3 DNA: TGTGCCAGCAGCGCCCGGACAGGGGTCTCCTACGAGCAGTACTTC. V gene TRBV7-9 combines with J gene TRBJ2-7; 9 nucleotides line up with TRBD1. With 5 bases clipped from V and 0 bases from J, the junction kept 5 bases outside the gene matches. The CDR3 has 15 residues. The germline gives CDR1 SEHNR, CDR2 FQNEAQ (reference sequence).

The rearrangement links TRBV5-5 to TRBJ2-7; TRBD1 agrees at 7 bases. The CDR3 runs to 15 residues. The V segment lost 2 bases and the J segment 2 bases; nucleotides outside the gene matches: 7. Germline values: CDR1 SGHKS, CDR2 YYEKEE (reference sequence). The CDR3, as DNA: TGTGCCAGCAGCTTTCAGGACAGGTCGACCTACGAGCAGTACTTC. Its protein is CASSFQDRSTYEQYF.

For this clone: A much larger clone differs from this one at a single base, so this may be a read error. The rearrangement joins TRBV12-3 or TRBV12-4 to TRBJ1-5, with a weak D call TRBD1 (5 bases). This CDR3 region has 13 residues. V was cut by 6 bases and J by 1 base, with 7 bases left in between. This CDR3 is CASSGGSNQPQHF. The CDR3 DNA reads TGTGCCAGCAGCGGGGGGAGCAATCAGCCCCAGCATTTT.

V and J are TRBV28 and TRBJ1-1, with 9 positions matching TRBD1. The CDR3 contains 15 residues. V was pared by 6 bases and J by 6 bases, with 11 bases of the junction left unmatched. Germline V gene data show CDR1 as MDHEN and CDR2 as SYDVKM. The CDR3 region is CASSLPKDRGPEAFF. The CDR3 DNA reads TGTGCCAGCAGCCTCCCTAAGGACAGGGGTCCTGAAGCTTTCTTT.

J is TRBJ2-2 and V is TRBV3-1 (or the pseudogene TRBV3-2), with 8 bases matching TRBD2. Trimming at V came to 2 bases and at J to 4 bases, leaving 3 bases not matched to a gene. CDR3 length: 15 amino acids. Germline V gene lookup returns CDR1 LGHDT and CDR2 YNNKEL (reference sequence). The CDR3 DNA sequence: TGTGCCAGCAGCCAATCTAGCGGGCCCACCGGGGAGCTGTTTTTT. Its translation: CASSQSSGPTGELFF.

The chain recombines TRBV27 with TRBJ1-6, with D possibly being TRBD1 (6 bases). Trimming took off 5 bases at V and 10 bases at J, with 18 bases between the two ends. Germline values: CDR1 MNHEY, CDR2 SMNVEV (reference sequence). The CDR3 consists of 15 residues. As DNA, the CDR3 is TGTGCCAGCAGTCCCCAGGGGCTTATTGAGTCACCCCTCCACTTT. Translated, it gives CASSPQGLIESPLHF.

The V and J genes are TRBV23-1 and TRBJ2-2, with 8 bases that match TRBD2. TRBV23-1 is annotated as an ORF whose role is uncertain. The CDR3 is 21 residues long. Trimming took 0 bases from V and 0 from J; bases not matched to a gene: 15. The CDR3: CASSQSGGLAGFSANTGELFF. DNA of the CDR3: TGCGCCAGCAGTCAATCGGGGGGCCTAGCGGGTTTTAGCGCGAACACCGGGGAGCTGTTTTTT.

The chain has TRBV7-2 and TRBJ1-6; D unresolved. Germline-derived CDR1 and CDR2 are SGHTA and FQGNSA. V was trimmed by 5 bases and J by 7 bases, leaving 12 bases between them. This CDR3 region has 14 residues. As DNA, the CDR3 is TGTGCCAGCAGCGATACCTACAGAAATTCACCCCTCCACTTT. Residues: CASSDTYRNSPLHF.

The chain links TRBV10-1 to TRBJ2-7, with TRBD2 matching over 7 bases. The CDR3 totals 18 residues. V was pared by 0 bases and J by 1 base, with 12 bases of the junction left unmatched. Germline CDR1 WNHNN, CDR2 SYGVQD (reference sequence). The CDR3 DNA sequence: TGCGCCAGCAGTGAGTCGAAGTCGGGACTAAGCAATTCCTACGAGCAGTACTTC. Its translation is CASSESKSGLSNSYEQYF.

This chain links TRBV2 with TRBJ1-3; a weak D match, TRBD1 (5 bases). In germline, CDR1 is SNHLY, CDR2 FYNNEI. This CDR3 spans 15 amino acids. V was clipped by 3 bases and J by 2 bases, with 11 bases between them. CDR3 in amino acids: CASSESGRAGNTIYF. For the CDR3, the DNA is TGTGCCAGCAGTGAGTCGGGCAGGGCTGGAAACACCATATATTTT.